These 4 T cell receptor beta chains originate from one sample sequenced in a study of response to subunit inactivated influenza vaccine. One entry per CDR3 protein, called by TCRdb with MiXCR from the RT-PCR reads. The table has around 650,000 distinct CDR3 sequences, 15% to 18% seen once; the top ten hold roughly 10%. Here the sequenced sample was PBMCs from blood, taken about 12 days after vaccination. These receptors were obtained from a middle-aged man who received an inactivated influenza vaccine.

The CDR3 spells CSATSLASGRTDTQYF. In DNA form, the CDR3 reads TGCAGTGCTACCTCCCTGGCTAGCGGGAGGACAGATACGCAGTATTTT. This chain uses TRBV20-1 with TRBJ2-3, with TRBD2 matching over 11 bases. The V gene end was trimmed by 4 bases and the J gene end by 3 bases; junction bases not matched to a gene: 9. Germline V CDR1 and CDR2: DFQATT, SNEGSKA (reference sequence). This CDR3 has 16 amino acids.

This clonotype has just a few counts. DNA for the CDR3: TGCAGTGCTGGCCCTAGCGGGAGTATCAAAGAGACCCAGTACTTC. Its translation: CSAGPSGSIKETQYF. The chain recombines TRBV20-1 with TRBJ2-5; 10 nucleotides align to TRBD2. The CDR3 length is 15 residues. With 5 bases clipped from V and 3 bases from J, the junction kept 9 bases outside the gene matches. The germline gives CDR1 DFQATT, CDR2 SNEGSKA (reference sequence).

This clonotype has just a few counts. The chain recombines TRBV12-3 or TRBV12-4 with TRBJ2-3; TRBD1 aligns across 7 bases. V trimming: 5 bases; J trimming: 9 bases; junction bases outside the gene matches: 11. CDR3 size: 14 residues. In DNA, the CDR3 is TGTGCCAGCAGTCCTGACAGGACAGGAGAAACGCAGTATTTT. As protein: CASSPDRTGETQYF.

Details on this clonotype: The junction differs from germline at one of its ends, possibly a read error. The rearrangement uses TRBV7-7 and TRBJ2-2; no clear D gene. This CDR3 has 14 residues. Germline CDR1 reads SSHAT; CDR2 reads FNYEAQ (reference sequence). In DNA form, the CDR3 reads TGTGCTAGCAGCTTAGCTTCCCGGCCCGGGGAGCTGTTTTTT. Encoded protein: CASSLASRPGELFF. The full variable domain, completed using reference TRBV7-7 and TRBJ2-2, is GAGVSQSPRYKVTKRGQDVTLRCDPISSHATLYWYQQALGQGPEFLTYFNYEAQPDKSGLPSDRFSAERPEGSISTLTIQRTEQRDSAMYRCASSLASRPGELFFGEGSRLTVL.